This T cell receptor beta chain was recorded in a study of Graves' ophthalmopathy and Graves' hyperthyroidism. This clonotype was counted many times. The CDR3 is made up of 13 amino acids. V was shortened by 0 bases and J by 4 bases, with 7 bases between the two germline ends. Germline V lookup: CDR1 SGHTS, CDR2 YDEGEE. TCR beta CDR3 amplification used RNA transcripts. Investigators did first-round RT-PCR with HTBI primers, then second-round multiplex PCR. TCRdb used MiXCR to reprocess the multiplex PCR reads, holding one entry per CDR3 protein. The table records approximately 410,000 distinct CDR3 sequences, approximately 15% of them present only once.

This clonotype originated in a woman aged 18-29 years with stable Graves' hyperthyroidism. Source material: peripheral blood. The rearrangement uses TRBV5-8 and TRBJ1-2; D call uncertain. CDR3 amino acids: CASSLVSTYGYTF. CDR3 nucleotides: TGTGCCAGCAGCTTGGTCAGTACCTATGGCTACACCTTC.